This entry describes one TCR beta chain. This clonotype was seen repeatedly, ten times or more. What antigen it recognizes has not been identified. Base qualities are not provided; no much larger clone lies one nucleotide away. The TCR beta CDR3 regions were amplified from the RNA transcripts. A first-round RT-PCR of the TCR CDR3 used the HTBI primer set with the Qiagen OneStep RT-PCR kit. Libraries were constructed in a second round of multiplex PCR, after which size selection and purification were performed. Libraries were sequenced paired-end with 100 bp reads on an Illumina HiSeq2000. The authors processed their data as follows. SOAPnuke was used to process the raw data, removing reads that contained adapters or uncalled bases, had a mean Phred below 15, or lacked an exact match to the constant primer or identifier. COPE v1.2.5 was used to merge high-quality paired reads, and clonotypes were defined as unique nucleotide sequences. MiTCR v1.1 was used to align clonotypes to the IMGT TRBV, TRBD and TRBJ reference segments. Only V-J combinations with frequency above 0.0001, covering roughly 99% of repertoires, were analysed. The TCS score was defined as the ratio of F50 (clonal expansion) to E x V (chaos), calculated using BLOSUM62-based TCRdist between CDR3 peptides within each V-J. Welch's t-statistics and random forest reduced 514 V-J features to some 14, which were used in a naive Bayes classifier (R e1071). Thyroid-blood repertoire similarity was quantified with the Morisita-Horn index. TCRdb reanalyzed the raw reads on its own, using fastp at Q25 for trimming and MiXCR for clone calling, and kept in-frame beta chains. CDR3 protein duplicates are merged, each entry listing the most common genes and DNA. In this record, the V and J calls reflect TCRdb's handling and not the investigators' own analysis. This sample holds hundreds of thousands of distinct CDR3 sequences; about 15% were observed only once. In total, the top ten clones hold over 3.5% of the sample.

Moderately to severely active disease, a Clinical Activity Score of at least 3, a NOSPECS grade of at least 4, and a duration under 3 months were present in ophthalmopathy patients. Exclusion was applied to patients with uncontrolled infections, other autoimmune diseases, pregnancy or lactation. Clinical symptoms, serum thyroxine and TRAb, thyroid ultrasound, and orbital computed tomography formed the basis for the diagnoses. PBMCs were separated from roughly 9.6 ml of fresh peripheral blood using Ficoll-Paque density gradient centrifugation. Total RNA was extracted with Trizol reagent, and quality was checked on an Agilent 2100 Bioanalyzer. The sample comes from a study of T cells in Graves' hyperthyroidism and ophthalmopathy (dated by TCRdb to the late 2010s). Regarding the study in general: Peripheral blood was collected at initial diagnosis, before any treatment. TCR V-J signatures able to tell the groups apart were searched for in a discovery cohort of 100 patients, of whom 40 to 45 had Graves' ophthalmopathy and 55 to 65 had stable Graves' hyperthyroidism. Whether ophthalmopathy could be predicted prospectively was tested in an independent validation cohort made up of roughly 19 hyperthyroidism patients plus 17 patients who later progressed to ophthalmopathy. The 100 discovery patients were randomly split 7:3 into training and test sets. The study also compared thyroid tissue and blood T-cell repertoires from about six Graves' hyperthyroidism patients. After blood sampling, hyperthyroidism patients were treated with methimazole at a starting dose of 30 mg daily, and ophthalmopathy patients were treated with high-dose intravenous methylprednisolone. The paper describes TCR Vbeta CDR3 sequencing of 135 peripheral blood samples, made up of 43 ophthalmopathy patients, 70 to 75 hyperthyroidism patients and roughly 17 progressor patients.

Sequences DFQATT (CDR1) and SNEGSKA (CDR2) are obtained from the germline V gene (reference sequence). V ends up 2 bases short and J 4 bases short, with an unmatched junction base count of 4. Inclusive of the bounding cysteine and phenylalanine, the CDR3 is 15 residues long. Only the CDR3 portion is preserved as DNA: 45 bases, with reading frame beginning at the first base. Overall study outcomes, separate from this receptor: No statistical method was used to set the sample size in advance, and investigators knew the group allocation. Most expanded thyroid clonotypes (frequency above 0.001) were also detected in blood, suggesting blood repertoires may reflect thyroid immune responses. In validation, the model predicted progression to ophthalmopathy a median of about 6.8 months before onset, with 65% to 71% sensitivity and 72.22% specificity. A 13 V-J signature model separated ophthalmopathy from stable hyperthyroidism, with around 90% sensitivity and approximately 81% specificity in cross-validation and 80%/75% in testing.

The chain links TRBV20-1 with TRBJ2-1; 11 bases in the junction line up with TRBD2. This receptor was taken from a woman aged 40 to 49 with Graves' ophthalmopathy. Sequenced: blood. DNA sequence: TGCAGTGCTAGACGACTAGCGGGACCGTACAATGAGCAGTTCTTC. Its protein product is CSARRLAGPYNEQFF.